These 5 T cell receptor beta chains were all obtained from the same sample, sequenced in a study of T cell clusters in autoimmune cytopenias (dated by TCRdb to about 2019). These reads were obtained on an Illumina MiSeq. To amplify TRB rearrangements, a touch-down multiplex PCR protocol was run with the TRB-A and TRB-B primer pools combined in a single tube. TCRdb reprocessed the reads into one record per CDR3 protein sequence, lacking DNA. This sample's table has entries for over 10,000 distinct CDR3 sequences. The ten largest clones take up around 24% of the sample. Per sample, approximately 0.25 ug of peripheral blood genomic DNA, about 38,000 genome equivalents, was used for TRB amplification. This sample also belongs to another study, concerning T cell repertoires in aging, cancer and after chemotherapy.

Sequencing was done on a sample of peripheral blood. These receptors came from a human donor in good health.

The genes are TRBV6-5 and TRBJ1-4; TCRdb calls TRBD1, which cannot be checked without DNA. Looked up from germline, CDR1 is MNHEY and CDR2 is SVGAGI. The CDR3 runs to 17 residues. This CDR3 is CASSRSGGGLPGEKLFF.

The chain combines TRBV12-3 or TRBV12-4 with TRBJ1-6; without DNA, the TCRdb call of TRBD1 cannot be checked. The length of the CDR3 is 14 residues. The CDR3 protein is CASSFTGGDSPLHF.

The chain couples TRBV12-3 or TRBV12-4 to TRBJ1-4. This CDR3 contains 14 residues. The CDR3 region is CASSQDVVGEKLFF.

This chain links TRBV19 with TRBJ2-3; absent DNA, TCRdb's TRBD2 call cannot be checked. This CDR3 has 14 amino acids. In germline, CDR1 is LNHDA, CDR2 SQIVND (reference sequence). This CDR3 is CASSPSGARVTQYF.

This chain's CDR3 is CASRPTGGTEAFF. V usage is TRBV19 and J usage is TRBJ1-1; TCRdb's D call of TRBD1 is untestable without DNA. Germline-derived CDR1 and CDR2 are LNHDA and SQIVND (reference sequence). The CDR3 sequence is 13 residues long.